This entry concerns a single TCR beta chain. The antigen is unknown. Second-dose schedules of about 4 or about 12 weeks were combined. V lost 0 bases and J lost 3, with 9 bases in between. CDR3 length: 14 residues. CDR1 is MNHEY and CDR2 is SVGAGI in the germline V gene. This record belongs to a study of T cell responses to AZD1222 COVID-19 vaccine. Findings and caveats of the study: Elevations in Spike-specific TCR breadth and depth followed administration of two AZD1222 doses.

Sequencing used immunoSEQ multiplex PCR; TCRdb keeps in-frame clones, though not all of them. The table lists about 94,000 clones, 85% of them singletons, with about 4.5% in the top ten. The V gene is TRBV6-5, the J gene TRBJ2-7; the D is unclear. This TCR was sampled from an adult who received the AZD1222 COVID-19 vaccine. Here the sequenced sample was peripheral blood, taken 28 days after the second AZD1222 dose. The CDR3: CASSYSNPGYEQYF. CDR3 bases: TGTGCCAGCAGTTACTCCAACCCCGGCTACGAGCAGTACTTC.